The 26 T cell receptor beta chains reported below all come from one sample, sequenced in a study of CD8 T cells in ankylosing spondylitis. Antigens for these TCRs are unknown. Using its own MiXCR run on the 5' RACE reads, TCRdb lists one record per CDR3 protein. The sample holds about 540,000 distinct CDR3 sequences; 9.5% to 15% are singletons and the top ten take 6.5% to 7%. General study points: Apparently characteristic of ankylosing spondylitis blood was a TCR beta motif (about 8 highly homologous variants).

Sequencing used blood, either unsorted or a sorted T cell fraction (not recorded which). Receptors originate from a male donor with ankylosing spondylitis.

The chain employs TRBV30 and TRBJ1-1; D perhaps matches TRBD1 (6 bases). V lost 4 bases to trimming and J lost 3 bases, with 12 bases between them. In germline, CDR1 is GTSNPN, CDR2 SVGIG (reference sequence). This CDR3 has 13 residues. The CDR3 spells CAWKKSGDTEAFF. The CDR3 bases are TGTGCCTGGAAAAAATCAGGGGACACTGAAGCTTTCTTT.

This clonotype was picked up a small number of times. The V and J genes are TRBV3-1 and TRBJ1-1, with 7 bases that match TRBD1. V trimming: 3 bases; J trimming: 7 bases; junction bases outside the gene matches: 11. The CDR3 consists of 15 residues. CDR1 and CDR2 (germline): LGHDT, YNNKEL (reference sequence). CDR3 sequence (DNA): TGTGCCAGCAGCCATTGGACAGGCGGTGCTCGTGAAGCTTTCTTT. Encoded protein: CASSHWTGGAREAFF.

The chain recombines TRBV28 with TRBJ2-7; TRBD2 matches at 7 bases. The CDR3 consists of 15 residues. J lost 0 bases, V lost 5 bases, and 7 bases had no gene match. Germline V gene data show CDR1 as MDHEN and CDR2 as SYDVKM. The CDR3 DNA follows: TGTGCCAGCAGTCCGGGGGGAGGAAGCTCCTACGAGCAGTACGTC. This encodes CASSPGGGSSYEQYV.

The V call is TRBV21-1, the J call TRBJ2-5; TRBD2, as called in the table, went unchecked against the DNA. TRBV21-1 is reported as a pseudogene. The CDR3 is 16 residues long. The chain's CDR3 is CASSKQIAGHPGAQYF. The CDR3 bases are TGTGCCAGCAGCAAACAAATAGCGGGCCACCCCGGGGCCCAGTACTTC.

The rearrangement joins TRBV6-1 to TRBJ1-5; 11 positions agree with TRBD1. Germline V CDR1 and CDR2: MNHNS, SASEGT. The V and J ends lost 7 bases and 2 bases, in that order; junction bases with no gene match: 16. CDR3 length: 19 amino acids. The CDR3: CASKQSGTGGSGRNQPQHF. For the CDR3, the DNA is TGTGCCAGCAAGCAATCCGGGACAGGGGGGTCTGGGCGCAATCAGCCCCAGCATTTT.

This clonotype was seen a handful of times. Here the CDR3 omits its conserved ending phenylalanine or tryptophan, so a read error is the likely source. The chain recombines TRBV5-1 with TRBJ1-6; 10 positions match TRBD1. Germline loops: CDR1 SGHRS, CDR2 YFSETQ. Trimming cost V 4 bases and J 8 bases; bases outside gene matches: 3. CDR3 size: 14 residues. The CDR3: CASSPGQGDSPLHL. CDR3 in DNA: TGCGCCAGCAGCCCTGGACAGGGGGATTCACCCCTCCACTTG.

This clonotype appeared once. The chain joins TRBV14 to TRBJ2-5; 9 nucleotides line up with TRBD1. The V gene end was trimmed by 1 base and the J gene end by 5 bases; junction bases not matched to a gene: 20. The CDR3 is 20 amino acids. The germline V gene has CDR1 SGHDN and CDR2 FVKESK. In DNA form, the CDR3 reads TGTGCCAGCAGCCAAGGAGGAACAGGGGGCGCATTGCGGGAGTGGGAGACCCAGTACTTC. Its protein product is CASSQGGTGGALREWETQYF.

The sample holds a few counts of this clonotype. The CDR3 DNA sequence: TGCAGTGCTACTCCCGGGGGACAGCCCCAGCATTTT. The encoded protein is CSATPGGQPQHF. This rearrangement joins TRBV20-1 to TRBJ1-5; D may be TRBD1 (5 bases). V dropped 4 bases and J dropped 7 bases, with 11 bases sitting between them. CDR3 length: 12 residues. CDR1 is DFQATT, CDR2 SNEGSKA, per germline (reference sequence).

This clonotype was recorded a few times. This chain uses TRBV15 with TRBJ2-4, with 8 positions matching TRBD1. V shed 0 bases and J 8 bases; nucleotides not matched to a gene: 15. This CDR3 has 18 residues. From germline, CDR1 is LNHNV and CDR2 YYDKDF (reference sequence). The CDR3 loop is CATSRDPTGAGTRDIQYF. The CDR3 region has the DNA TGTGCCACCAGCAGAGATCCGACAGGGGCCGGAACGAGAGACATTCAGTACTTC.

This sequence joins TRBV3-1 and TRBJ1-2, with D hard to call. V dropped 6 bases and J dropped 5 bases, with 22 bases sitting between them. This CDR3 region has 16 residues. Germline CDR1 reads LGHDT; CDR2 reads YNNKEL (reference sequence). CDR3 in amino acids: CASSRLPGLREYGYTF. The CDR3 region has the DNA TGTGCCAGCAGTCGACTGCCAGGCCTTAGGGAGTATGGCTACACCTTC.

The chain carries TRBV6-4 and TRBJ2-3, with D perhaps TRBD1 (6 bases). Germline V lookup: CDR1 MRHNA, CDR2 SNTAGT. The CDR3 has 15 amino acids. The ends were cut back, 2 bases at V and 2 bases at J, with 11 bases in the middle. CDR3 region: CASSDEQGPTDTQYF. CDR3 coding DNA: TGTGCCAGCAGTGACGAACAGGGCCCCACAGATACGCAGTATTTT.

The chain uses TRBV20-1 and TRBJ2-7, with 9 positions matching TRBD1. Trimming cost V 7 bases and J 5 bases; bases outside gene matches: 9. Germline values: CDR1 DFQATT, CDR2 SNEGSKA (reference sequence). CDR3 length equals 13 residues. The CDR3 spells CSVPTGGADEQYF. The CDR3, as DNA: TGCAGTGTGCCAACAGGGGGCGCGGACGAGCAGTACTTC.

CDR3 loop: CASSQDRWETQYF. In nucleotides, the CDR3 is TGCGCCAGCAGCCAAGATCGGTGGGAGACCCAGTACTTC. J is TRBJ2-5 and V is TRBV4-1; D unclear. The CDR3 spans 13 residues. The germline CDR1 and CDR2 sequences are MGHRA and YSYEKL. V was shortened by 0 bases and J by 5 bases, with 7 bases between the two germline ends.

This clonotype occurred many times. The V call is TRBV20-1, the J call TRBJ2-1; TRBD2 agrees at 11 bases. This CDR3 region has 16 residues. Looked up from germline, CDR1 is DFQATT and CDR2 is SNEGSKA (reference sequence). V dropped 5 bases and J dropped 2; count of bases not matched to a gene: 8. The CDR3 bases are TGCAGTGCTGAGATCCAACTAGCGGGAGCCTACAATGAGCAGTTCTTC. It yields the protein CSAEIQLAGAYNEQFF.

This clonotype was found many times. The genes are TRBV3-1 and TRBJ1-3; no clear D gene. V was pared by 2 bases and J by 0 bases, with 14 bases between. Germline V gene data show CDR1 as LGHDT and CDR2 as YNNKEL (reference sequence). The CDR3 contains 17 residues. The CDR3 is CASSQISRGSSGNTIYF. The CDR3 nucleotides are TGTGCCAGCAGCCAAATAAGCCGAGGATCCTCTGGAAACACCATATATTTT.

The rearrangement joins TRBV7-2 to TRBJ2-1; possibly TRBD1 or TRBD2 for D (5 bases each). Germline V gene data show CDR1 as SGHTA and CDR2 as FQGNSA. This CDR3 spans 13 amino acids. Trimming shortened V by 4 bases and J by 15 bases, and 19 bases separated the two germline ends. CDR3 bases: TGTGCCAGCAGCTCCAGTCCGACCGGGACGGTGTTCTTC. This codes for CASSSSPTGTVFF.

There are a few counts of this clonotype. The V and J genes are TRBV3-1 and TRBJ2-3, with a possible D match to TRBD2 (6 bases). The germline CDR1 and CDR2 sequences are LGHDT and YNNKEL (reference sequence). This CDR3 is built from 17 residues. V dropped 2 bases and J dropped 4 bases, with 19 bases sitting between them. The CDR3 nucleotides read TGTGCCAGCAGCCAATCACCCCCGGGAGCTTCTGCAGATACGCAGTATTTT. This codes for CASSQSPPGASADTQYF.

This clonotype was seen ten or more times. V usage is TRBV5-6 and J usage is TRBJ2-7; 7 bases map to TRBD2. CDR3 length equals 15 residues. V was pared by 6 bases and J by 2 bases, with 11 bases of the junction left unmatched. CDR1 and CDR2 from the germline V gene are SGHDT and YYEEEE. The CDR3 reads CASIRRGVLAYEQYV. CDR3 nucleotides: TGTGCCAGCATCCGACGGGGGGTGCTTGCCTACGAGCAGTACGTC.

The CDR3: CASSPLGQGARNEQFF. The CDR3 DNA is TGCGCCAGCAGTCCCCTCGGACAGGGGGCGAGGAATGAGCAGTTCTTC. This chain links TRBV23-1 with TRBJ2-1, with 11 bases aligning to TRBD1. TRBV23-1 is identified as an open reading frame with a role that is uncertain. V lost 4 bases and J lost 7; bases outside the gene matches: 9. The CDR3 runs 16 residues.

This clonotype has only a few counts. The chain carries TRBV12-3 or TRBV12-4 and TRBJ2-1, with TRBD1 as a possible D gene (5 bases). The V end lost 6 bases, the J end lost 5 bases, and 8 bases lay between the germline ends. This CDR3 spans 12 amino acids. The CDR3 sequence is CASSDRNNEQFF. The CDR3 DNA reads TGTGCCAGCAGCGACAGAAACAATGAGCAGTTCTTC.

In this sample, this clonotype turned up a few times. The chain recombines TRBV5-6 with TRBJ1-5; D gene ambiguous. Trimming removed 6 bases at V and 2 bases at J, with 9 bases between. There are 13 residues in the CDR3. CDR1 and CDR2 (germline): SGHDT, YYEEEE. The CDR3, as DNA: TGTGCCAGCACCTGGAGGGGCAATCAGCCCCAGCATTTT. This sequence encodes CASTWRGNQPQHF.

This chain uses TRBV18 with TRBJ2-1, with D possibly being TRBD1 or TRBD2 (6 bases each). V was shortened by 6 bases and J by 2 bases, with 17 bases between the two germline ends. The CDR3 is 16 residues long. CDR1 KGHSH and CDR2 LQKENI come from the germline V gene. CDR3 in DNA: TGTGCCAGCTCCTCGAAGTCAGGGGAGGCCTACAATGAGCAGTTCTTC. Amino acid sequence: CASSSKSGEAYNEQFF.

CDR3 nucleotide sequence: TGTGCCAGCAGCCTGAGACGGACTAGCGGGAAATCAGATACGCAGTATTTT. As protein: CASSLRRTSGKSDTQYF. The rearrangement joins TRBV7-8 to TRBJ2-3; 12 positions agree with TRBD2. The V segment lost 5 bases and the J segment 4 bases; nucleotides outside the gene matches: 10. The CDR3 runs 17 residues. The germline V gene encodes CDR1 SGHVS and CDR2 FQNEAQ. The full variable domain, its missing parts supplied by reference TRBV7-8 and TRBJ2-3, is GAGVSQSPRYKVAKRGQDVALRCDPISGHVSLFWYQQALGQGPEFLTYFQNEAQLDKSGLPSDRFFAERPEGSVSTLKIQRTQQEDSAVYLCASSLRRTSGKSDTQYFGPGTRLTVL.

This clonotype occurred a few times. CDR3 in amino acids: CASTKGNEQFF. The DNA for the CDR3 is TGTGCCAGCACCAAAGGGAATGAGCAGTTCTTC. V and J are TRBV2 and TRBJ2-1; D is undetermined. Deletions cut 7 bases from V and 7 bases from J, with 8 bases between. The CDR3 length is 11 residues. CDR1 and CDR2 from the germline V gene are SNHLY and FYNNEI.

The rearrangement joins TRBV7-2 to TRBJ2-1, with 8 bases that match TRBD2. Trimming took 6 bases from V and 6 from J; bases not matched to a gene: 13. The germline V gene encodes CDR1 SGHTA and CDR2 FQGNSA. This CDR3 is built from 16 residues. The CDR3 loop reads CASRLGGSGKVNEQFF. The CDR3 DNA reads as TGTGCCAGCAGATTGGGGGGTAGCGGGAAAGTCAATGAGCAGTTCTTC.

This chain links TRBV18 with TRBJ2-7, with D hard to call. CDR3 size: 16 residues. Trimming pared 3 bases from V and 0 bases from J, leaving 15 bases between. Germline lookup yields CDR1 KGHSH and CDR2 LQKENI. This CDR3 is CASSPRRGLSSYEQYF. The DNA of the CDR3 is TGTGCCAGCTCACCTAGGAGAGGCCTTTCCTCCTACGAGCAGTACTTC.